The 8 T cell receptor beta chains in this list originate from one sample, sequenced in a study of identical twins' blood T cells. MiXCR, applied by TCRdb to the 5' RACE reads, yields one record per CDR3 protein. In the table there are 400,000 or so distinct CDR3 sequences, under 30% of which are singletons. Sequenced sample: PBMCs. The receptors come from a woman aged 18 to 55 in good health.

J is TRBJ2-3 and V is TRBV20-1, with 14 bases aligning to TRBD2. V was clipped by 3 bases and J by 3 bases; unmatched bases: 2. The length of the CDR3 is 15 residues. Germline V gene lookup returns CDR1 DFQATT and CDR2 SNEGSKA (reference sequence). CDR3 in DNA: TGCAGTGCTAGGGGACTAGCGGGAGATACAGATACGCAGTATTTT. Translated, it gives CSARGLAGDTDTQYF.

V is TRBV30 and J is TRBJ1-1, with D perhaps TRBD1 (6 bases). The germline V and J ends were trimmed by 1 base and 0 bases, with 9 bases remaining between them. The CDR3 sequence is 14 residues long. Germline V gene sequence: CDR1 GTSNPN, CDR2 SVGIG (reference sequence). The DNA of the CDR3 is TGTGCCTGGAGTGCAGGGGTGATGAACACTGAAGCTTTCTTT. Protein sequence: CAWSAGVMNTEAFF.

This clonotype was seen more than once but under ten times. This rearrangement joins TRBV6-5 to TRBJ2-1; 8 bases match TRBD2. V lost 0 bases to trimming and J lost 0 bases; unmatched junction nucleotides: 1. In germline, CDR1 is MNHEY, CDR2 SVGAGI. CDR3 length: 16 amino acids. The CDR3 is CASSYSGGGSYNEQFF. CDR3 nucleotides: TGTGCCAGCAGTTACTCCGGGGGGGGCTCCTACAATGAGCAGTTCTTC.

The V call is TRBV12-3 or TRBV12-4, the J call TRBJ1-5, with 9 bases lining up with TRBD1. With V trimmed by 6 bases and J by 5 bases, 2 bases remained unmatched. The CDR3 spans 13 residues. The CDR3, as DNA: TGTGCCAGCAGACGGACAGGGGATCAGCCCCAGCATTTT. It translates to CASRRTGDQPQHF.

This clonotype was counted once. This chain links TRBV29-1 with TRBJ1-4; D not certain. The CDR3 is 13 residues long. Germline CDR1 reads SQVTM; CDR2 reads ANQGSEA. This chain's CDR3 is CSFHLGVNEKLFF. Here the CDR3 DNA reads TGCAGTTTTCACCTTGGCGTTAATGAAAAACTGTTTTTT.

This chain links TRBV6-5 with TRBJ1-1; D is unclear. The CDR3 runs 15 residues. Germline V CDR1 and CDR2: MNHEY, SVGAGI. Between the trimmed V and J ends, which lost 6 bases and 4 bases, there was a span of 18 bases. The CDR3 DNA sequence: TGTGCCAGCAGCCATGCAGGACCTAAGGGCACTGAAGCTTTCTTT. Protein: CASSHAGPKGTEAFF.

The table lists this clonotype with a few counts. V is TRBV5-1 and J is TRBJ2-7; D gene ambiguous. The V and J ends lost 4 bases and 1 base respectively, with 15 bases between them. Germline assignment: CDR1 SGHRS and CDR2 YFSETQ. The CDR3 consists of 15 residues. CDR3 sequence (DNA): TGCGCCAGCAGCCCTGGCGGCTTCGATTCCTACGAGCAGTACTTC. Protein: CASSPGGFDSYEQYF.

J is TRBJ2-1 and V is TRBV25-1, with D unresolved. V lost 3 bases and J lost 7, with 10 bases in between. The CDR3 covers 13 residues. The germline gives CDR1 MGHDK, CDR2 SYGVNS. The CDR3 protein is CASSERDANEQFF. The CDR3 nucleotides are TGTGCCAGCAGTGAGAGAGACGCGAATGAGCAGTTCTTC.